Following are 23 T cell receptor beta chains from one sample sequenced in a study of shared clonotypes between healthy human individuals. Generated by immunoSEQ multiplex PCR, the TCRdb table keeps only in-frame clones and is missing some. The profile shows some 2,500,000 clones, about nine tenths of them singletons. The sequenced sample was naive CD4+ T cells from PBMCs. Noted subset: CD45RA+ positively selected. All receptors come from a man aged 18 to 30 in good health. Some clones in this sample may be carry-over from other donors' samples.

V is TRBV15 and J is TRBJ2-7; 9 nucleotides align to TRBD2. This CDR3 has 16 amino acids. V shed 5 bases and J 3 bases; nucleotides not matched to a gene: 11. Germline CDR1 and CDR2: LNHNV and YYDKDF (reference sequence). The CDR3 coding sequence is TGTGCCACCAGCGGGGGCTTAGCGGGAGTAGGCTACGAGCAGTACTTC. Translating gives CATSGGLAGVGYEQYF.

This chain uses TRBV5-1 with TRBJ2-1; D is perhaps TRBD2 (7 bases). The CDR3 runs to 15 residues. V was trimmed by 8 bases and J by 0 bases, leaving 15 bases between them. Germline V CDR1 and CDR2: SGHRS, YFSETQ. The chain's CDR3 is CASNGGGGSYNEQFF. Written as DNA, the CDR3 is TGCGCCAGTAATGGGGGCGGGGGCTCCTACAATGAGCAGTTCTTC.

This chain links TRBV5-6 with TRBJ2-7, with TRBD2 matching 7 bases. The V gene end was trimmed by 4 bases and the J gene end by 6 bases; junction bases not matched to a gene: 7. Germline-derived CDR1 and CDR2 are SGHDT and YYEEEE. The CDR3 length is 13 residues. DNA for the CDR3: TGTGCCAGCAGCCGGCTGGGCGGGAGCGAGCAGTACTTC. It translates to CASSRLGGSEQYF.

This clone appeared a few times. The chain uses TRBV28 and TRBJ1-5; D is perhaps TRBD1 (6 bases). This CDR3 has 12 amino acids. Between the trimmed V and J ends, which lost 6 bases and 7 bases, there was a span of 10 bases. The V gene's germline CDR1 is MDHEN and CDR2 SYDVKM. CDR3 in DNA: TGTGCCAGCAGGGTGGGGGCACAGCCCCAGCATTTT. This gives the protein CASRVGAQPQHF.

The rearrangement links TRBV5-6 to TRBJ1-5, with a weak D call TRBD1 (6 bases). CDR3 length: 13 amino acids. Trimming cost V 2 bases and J 4 bases, with 7 bases left between them. Germline CDR1 is SGHDT and CDR2 is YYEEEE. CDR3 loop: CASSFRGNQPQHF. CDR3 coding DNA: TGTGCCAGCAGCTTTAGGGGGAATCAGCCCCAGCATTTT.

The CDR3 region has the DNA TGTGCCTGGAGTGTATCAGGGACACCCCTCCACTTT. Amino acid sequence: CAWSVSGTPLHF. This chain connects TRBV30 to TRBJ1-6, with D possibly being TRBD1 (5 bases). In germline, CDR1 is GTSNPN, CDR2 SVGIG (reference sequence). The CDR3 loop spans 12 amino acids. V was shortened by 0 bases and J by 11 bases, with 8 bases between the two germline ends.

The J gene is TRBJ2-5, the V gene TRBV2; D possibly corresponds to TRBD1 (5 bases). Trimming left V 3 bases short and J 4 bases short, with 12 bases between. The CDR3 length is 14 residues. Germline CDR1 is SNHLY and CDR2 is FYNNEI. CDR3 protein: CASSEKQARETQYF. DNA of the CDR3: TGTGCCAGCAGTGAGAAACAGGCCCGAGAGACCCAGTACTTC.

This chain uses TRBV9 with TRBJ2-6, with D unclear. Trimming shortened V by 0 bases and J by 1 base, and 8 bases separated the two germline ends. This CDR3 spans 16 amino acids. In germline, CDR1 is SGDLS, CDR2 YYNGEE. CDR3 nucleotides: TGTGCCAGCAGCGTAGCTCTAAGGTCTGGGGCCAACGTCCTGACTTTC. It yields the protein CASSVALRSGANVLTF. Full variable domain (remainder filled in from reference TRBV9 and TRBJ2-6): DSGVTQTPKHLITATGQRVTLRCSPRSGDLSVYWYQQSLDQGLQFLIQYYNGEERAKGNILERFSAQQFPDLHSELNLSSLELGDSALYFCASSVALRSGANVLTFGAGSRLTVL.

J is TRBJ1-1 and V is TRBV19; 7 bases are shared with TRBD1. The CDR3 has 15 residues. Germline lookup yields CDR1 LNHDA and CDR2 SQIVND (reference sequence). With 3 bases clipped from V and 1 base from J, the junction kept 5 bases outside the gene matches. The CDR3 sequence is CASSIWDSGNTEAFF. As DNA, the CDR3 is TGTGCCAGTAGTATCTGGGACAGCGGGAACACTGAAGCTTTCTTT.

J is TRBJ2-5 and V is TRBV30, with 11 bases that match TRBD2. Unmatched junction bases numbered 2, after V lost 2 bases and J lost 3 bases. The germline V gene has CDR1 GTSNPN and CDR2 SVGIG (reference sequence). CDR3 length equals 14 residues. The CDR3 DNA sequence: TGTGCCTGGAGTCCGGGACTAGCGGAAGAGACCCAGTACTTC. Translation gives CAWSPGLAEETQYF.

The gene calls are TRBV4-2 and TRBJ2-7, with D possibly matching TRBD2 (6 bases). V lost 1 base to trimming and J lost 5 bases, with 12 bases between them. CDR1 is LGHNA and CDR2 is YNFKEQ in the germline V gene. The CDR3 has 14 amino acids. The CDR3 DNA reads TGTGCCAGCAGCCAAGTGGCTAGCGTAGACGAGCAGTACTTC. Residues: CASSQVASVDEQYF.

V is TRBV28 and J is TRBJ1-5, with 7 bases aligning to TRBD1. CDR3 length: 13 residues. With V trimmed by 10 bases and J by 3 bases, 6 bases remained unmatched. Germline V gene data show CDR1 as MDHEN and CDR2 as SYDVKM. This CDR3 reads CAMNRGFNQPQHF. The CDR3 bases are TGTGCCATGAACAGGGGTTTCAATCAGCCCCAGCATTTT. The full variable domain, its missing parts supplied by reference TRBV28 and TRBJ1-5, is DVKVTQSSRYLVKRTGEKVFLECVQDMDHENMFWYRQDPGLGLRLIYFSYDVKMKEKGDIPEGYSVSREKKERFSLILESASTNQTSMYLCAMNRGFNQPQHFGDGTRLSIL.

Only one count was recorded for this clone. The chain carries TRBV7-3 and TRBJ1-1, with D possibly being TRBD1 (5 bases). CDR1 and CDR2 from the germline V gene are SGHTA and FQGTGA. CDR3 length: 15 amino acids. V was shortened by 1 base and J by 0 bases, with 9 bases between the two germline ends. The CDR3 is CASSLKEGMNTEAFF. DNA for the CDR3: TGTGCCAGCAGCTTAAAGGAGGGGATGAACACTGAAGCTTTCTTT.

The V call is TRBV18, the J call TRBJ1-2; D is perhaps TRBD1 (5 bases). CDR3 size: 13 residues. CDR1 and CDR2 (germline): KGHSH, LQKENI. Trimming left V 6 bases short and J 5 bases short, with 13 bases between. In nucleotides, the CDR3 is TGTGCCAGCTCGGATGGCAGGGAATATGGCTACACCTTC. This translates into CASSDGREYGYTF.

Only one count was recorded for this clone. The chain links TRBV10-3 to TRBJ2-7; no clear D gene. CDR1 is ENHRY and CDR2 is SYGVKD in the germline V gene. V was pared by 0 bases and J by 6 bases, with 18 bases between. The CDR3 consists of 16 residues. The CDR3 protein is CAISESVGLTGTEQYF. The CDR3 DNA reads TGTGCCATCAGTGAGTCCGTAGGGCTCACGGGTACCGAGCAGTACTTC.

The chain employs TRBV19 and TRBJ2-1; D may be TRBD1 (6 bases). Germline V CDR1 and CDR2: LNHDA, SQIVND (reference sequence). The CDR3 consists of 13 residues. V gave up 6 bases and J gave up 6 bases, with 12 bases separating them. In DNA form, the CDR3 reads TGTGCCAGTAGCGCTCAGGGGACCAATGAGCAGTTCTTC. Translating gives CASSAQGTNEQFF.

The V and J genes are TRBV28 and TRBJ2-2, with TRBD1 identical over 8 bases. The CDR3 spans 16 residues. V lost 7 bases to trimming and J lost 5 bases; unmatched junction nucleotides: 12. Germline V gene lookup returns CDR1 MDHEN and CDR2 SYDVKM. This chain's CDR3 is CASTVSGQGRTGELFF. The DNA for the CDR3 is TGTGCCAGCACGGTATCAGGACAGGGACGAACCGGGGAGCTGTTTTTT.

The chain combines TRBV27 with TRBJ1-5; perhaps TRBD1 as D (6 bases). This CDR3 has 14 amino acids. V dropped 6 bases and J dropped 4 bases, with 13 bases sitting between them. Germline CDR1 MNHEY, CDR2 SMNVEV (reference sequence). CDR3 region: CASRVGQTNQPQHF. DNA of the CDR3: TGTGCCAGCAGAGTCGGACAGACGAATCAGCCCCAGCATTTT.

This clone was counted once. The rearrangement uses TRBV18 and TRBJ2-7, with 8 bases lining up with TRBD2. Germline V gene lookup returns CDR1 KGHSH and CDR2 LQKENI. The CDR3 consists of 16 residues. The V segment lost 4 bases and the J segment 2 bases; nucleotides outside the gene matches: 10. The CDR3: CASSREAGASPYEQYF. The DNA of the CDR3 is TGTGCCAGCTCACGCGAAGCGGGAGCTTCCCCCTACGAGCAGTACTTC.

The V and J genes are TRBV28 and TRBJ2-6, with TRBD1 matching over 10 bases. The trim removed 7 bases at V and 1 base at J, leaving 10 bases unmatched. The germline gives CDR1 MDHEN, CDR2 SYDVKM. The CDR3 loop spans 18 amino acids. The CDR3 coding sequence is TGTGCCAGCATCCCAGGGGGACAGGGGTTATCTGGGGCCAACGTCCTGACTTTC. Protein: CASIPGGQGLSGANVLTF.

V usage is TRBV4-3 and J usage is TRBJ1-2, with a possible D match to TRBD1 (5 bases). This CDR3 region has 15 residues. Looked up from germline, CDR1 is LGHNA and CDR2 is YSLEER. Between the trimmed V and J ends, which lost 4 bases and 3 bases, there was a span of 15 bases. CDR3 bases: TGCGCCAGCAGCCCCAAGGGGCTTTTGCACTATGGCTACACCTTC. Translation gives CASSPKGLLHYGYTF.

The CDR3 protein is CASSLTGYQETQYF. The DNA of the CDR3 is TGTGCCAGCAGCTTGACAGGGTACCAAGAGACCCAGTACTTC. V usage is TRBV5-6 and J usage is TRBJ2-5, with D tentatively TRBD1 (6 bases). Germline CDR1 is SGHDT and CDR2 is YYEEEE. The CDR3 is 14 residues long. Between the trimmed V and J ends, which lost 1 base and 0 bases, there was a span of 7 bases.

The sample holds one count of this clone. The chain links TRBV7-3 to TRBJ2-3; 7 bases map to TRBD1. CDR1 is SGHTA, CDR2 FQGTGA, per germline. There are 15 residues in the CDR3. V lost 5 bases and J lost 0; bases outside the gene matches: 5. In DNA form, the CDR3 reads TGTGCCAGCAGCCCGGACAGGCAAAGCACAGATACGCAGTATTTT. Translating gives CASSPDRQSTDTQYF.